The following is a TCR beta chain sequence with its context. The use of a sample-barcoded 5' primer and a J-beta primer mix characterized a second PCR of roughly 6 to 12 cycles. A template-switch adaptor that had 12 random nucleotides put a tag on each cDNA molecule. TCRdb recomputed calls from the 5' RACE reads with MiXCR, one row per CDR3 protein. Of fewer than 800,000 distinct CDR3 sequences in the sample, roughly 20% were seen once. CDR3 length: 15 residues. Germline-derived CDR1 and CDR2 are SGDLS and YYNGEE. V lost 0 bases to trimming and J lost 0 bases, with 8 bases between them. These data originate in a study of blood T cells in healthy people across ages.

The gene calls are TRBV9 and TRBJ2-3, with D possibly being TRBD1 (6 bases). What was sequenced was blood. The sequence was collected from a man in his sixties or seventies in good health. CDR3 DNA sequence: TGTGCCAGCAGCGTAGAGGGACACAGCACAGATACGCAGTATTTT. Amino acid sequence: CASSVEGHSTDTQYF. Drawing the rest from reference TRBV9 and TRBJ2-3, the complete variable domain is DSGVTQTPKHLITATGQRVTLRCSPRSGDLSVYWYQQSLDQGLQFLIQYYNGEERAKGNILERFSAQQFPDLHSELNLSSLELGDSALYFCASSVEGHSTDTQYFGPGTRLTVL.